The source of this T cell receptor (beta chain) is a study of T-cell memory formation after mild COVID-19. TCRdb redid the calling of the 5' RACE reads with MiXCR, one entry per CDR3 protein. The data contain tens of thousands of distinct CDR3 sequences, about 7.4% of them singletons. There are many counts of this clonotype. Its antigen is not known. This CDR3 is built from 12 residues. The germline V gene encodes CDR1 DFQATT and CDR2 SNEGSKA (reference sequence). The ends were cut back, 6 bases at V and 5 bases at J, with 13 bases in the middle. Whole-study results and caveats: Cross-reactive memory apparently joined, as some responding clones appeared in pre-infection memory. Clones which contracted sat mainly in CM and EM if CD4+, and in EMRA if CD8+.

Material: PBMCs or a T cell subset sorted from them (not recorded which). The chain uses TRBV20-1 and TRBJ2-5; TRBD1 is a possible D gene (6 bases). This clonotype was sampled from an adult woman who had mild COVID-19 (a few samples of this study predate the infection). Cell type and time point are not known. The CDR3 bases are TGCAGTGCCAGAACAGGGAGTGAGACCCAGTACTTC. Its translation: CSARTGSETQYF.